These T cell receptor beta chains were read from a single sample in a study of Graves' ophthalmopathy and Graves' hyperthyroidism. TCRdb re-analysed the multiplex PCR reads in MiXCR, keeping a single row per CDR3 protein. The top ten clones hold around 43% of a sample with some 250,000 distinct CDR3 sequences, about 46% of them seen once. Sequenced input: peripheral blood. These receptor sequences come from an adult man with Graves' ophthalmopathy. The CDR3 runs from the conserved cysteine through the conserved F or W. D genes are given only for firm matches. For some rows the clone size is stated as once, few or many, or as a class when expanded; others skip it.

D gene | J gene | V gene | CDR3 length | clone size | CDR3 DNA | CDR3 protein
. | TRBJ1-5 | TRBV12-3/TRBV12-4 | 15 | few | TGTGCCAGCAGTTTTAGGCAGGGCGGCAATCAGCCCCAGCATTTT | CASSFRQGGNQPQHF
. | TRBJ2-7 | TRBV11-2 | 14 | . | TGTGCCAGCAGCTTAGCTACGGGAATCTACGAGCAGTACTTC | CASSLATGIYEQYF
. | TRBJ2-2 | TRBV29-1 | 13 | many | TGCAGCGTTGGGACCTTGAACACCGGGGAGCTGTTTTTT | CSVGTLNTGELFF
. | TRBJ1-6 | TRBV10-3 | 14 | few | TGTGCCATCAGTGAAAGGGGGGGGAATTCACCCCTCCACTTT | CAISERGGNSPLHF
TRBD1 | TRBJ1-2 | TRBV10-1 | 14 | once | TGCGCCAGCAGCCCTGTTGGACAGGTCTATGGCTACACCTTC | CASSPVGQVYGYTF
. | TRBJ2-7 | TRBV28 | 11 | . | TGTGCCAGCAGTGGGTCCCGGGAGCAGTACTTC | CASSGSREQYF
TRBD1 | TRBJ2-5 | TRBV25-1 | 14 | many | TGTGCCAGCAGTAAAAGGACAGGATGGGAGACCCAGTACTTC | CASSKRTGWETQYF
. | TRBJ1-2 | TRBV2 | 11 | . | TGTGCCACGACAGCCGCCTATGGCTACACCTTC | CATTAAYGYTF
TRBD2 | TRBJ2-5 | TRBV7-8 | 16 | few | TGTGCCAGCAGCTTAGATGTAGCGGGGGTAGCGGAGACCCAGTACTTC | CASSLDVAGVAETQYF
. | TRBJ1-4 | TRBV5-5 | 16 | . | TGTGCCAGCAGCTTGGAGGGTAGTAGGGATAATGAAAAACTGTTTTTT | CASSLEGSRDNEKLFF
. | TRBJ2-7 | TRBV28 | 15 | . | TGTGCCAGCAGATATAAAGGCAGGGGAGGCTACGAGCAGTACTTC | CASRYKGRGGYEQYF
. | TRBJ1-6 | TRBV5-1 | 14 | once | TGCGCCAGCAGCTTGGCTAGGGATGGATCACCCCTCCACTTT | CASSLARDGSPLHF
. | TRBJ2-6 | TRBV14 | 16 | . | TGTGCCAGCAGCCAAGATGAAGGTCCTGGGGCCAACGTCCTGACTTTC | CASSQDEGPGANVLTF
TRBD1 | TRBJ1-6 | TRBV2 | 13 | few | TGTGCCAGCAGCTCCGGGACAGGTTCCCCCCTCCACTTT | CASSSGTGSPLHF
TRBD1 | TRBJ2-5 | TRBV12-3/TRBV12-4 | 16 | . | TGTGCCAGCAGCGGGCGGACAGGGAGTGCAATGGAGACCCAGTACTTC | CASSGRTGSAMETQYF
. | TRBJ2-6 | TRBV20-1 | 16 | . | TGCAGTGCTAGCAAGGTCGGAGTCTCTGGGGCCAACGTCCTGACTTTC | CSASKVGVSGANVLTF
. | TRBJ1-5 | TRBV7-9 | 16 | few | TGTGCCAGCAGCCCCGGACAGCATAATAGCAATCAGCCCCAGCATTTT | CASSPGQHNSNQPQHF
. | TRBJ1-1 | TRBV19 | 14 | few | TGTGCCAGTAGTATCCTGGGTAGGGGGACTGAAGCTTTCTTT | CASSILGRGTEAFF
TRBD1 | TRBJ2-7 | TRBV7-8 | 15 | . | TGTGCCAGCAGTTCCGGGACAGGGGCAACCTACGAGCAGTACTTC | CASSSGTGATYEQYF
. | TRBJ1-1 | TRBV19 | 15 | . | TGTGCCAGTAGTATAAGGTTGTCCATGAACACTGAAGCTTTCTTT | CASSIRLSMNTEAFF
. | TRBJ1-4 | TRBV7-3 | 18 | . | TGTGCCAGCAGTTACCGCACCGGGACGCTCGCAACTAATGAAAAACTGTTTTTT | CASSYRTGTLATNEKLFF
. | TRBJ2-6 | TRBV6-5 | 18 | . | TGTGCCAGCAGCCTTTCAACGGCCGGATTCTCTGGGGCCAACGTCCTGACTTTC | CASSLSTAGFSGANVLTF
. | TRBJ1-2 | TRBV7-9 | 15 | . | TGTGCCAGCAGCTTACCGCAGGCGGCTCTCTATGGCTACACCTTC | CASSLPQAALYGYTF
TRBD2 | TRBJ2-2 | TRBV2 | 16 | . | TGTGCCAGCAGTGAAGCGCCTGTGGGGGGGACCGGGGAGCTGTTTTTT | CASSEAPVGGTGELFF
TRBD1 | TRBJ1-4 | TRBV25-1 | 17 | many | TGTGCCAGCGGTTATCGAACCTCGACAGGGAGGGCGGAAAAACTGTTTTTT | CASGYRTSTGRAEKLFF
. | TRBJ2-5 | TRBV7-2 | 16 | once | TGTGCCAGCAGCGCGCGTCAAGGGGGTATTGGGGAGACCCAGTACTTC | CASSARQGGIGETQYF
. | TRBJ2-2 | TRBV9 | 14 | . | TGTGCCAGCAGCTTCAGGGCTCGAACCGGGGAGCTGTTTTTT | CASSFRARTGELFF
. | TRBJ1-3 | TRBV12-3/TRBV12-4 | 15 | . | TGTGCCAGCAGTTCAGGGGTCCGCTCTGGAAACACCATATATTTT | CASSSGVRSGNTIYF
. | TRBJ2-7 | TRBV7-6 | 13 | . | TGTGCCAGCAGCTTAGCGGTTGACTACGAGCAGTACTTC | CASSLAVDYEQYF
TRBD2 | TRBJ2-7 | TRBV12-3/TRBV12-4 | 15 | once | TGTGCCAGCACCCCGGGGAGGGTTCTGGGCTACGAGCAGTACTTC | CASTPGRVLGYEQYF
. | TRBJ1-1 | TRBV6-6 | 14 | . | TGTGCCAGCAGAGAAGGGGGGATGAACACTGAAGCTTTCTTT | CASREGGMNTEAFF
. | TRBJ2-3 | TRBV15 | 11 | . | TGTGCCACCAGCAGGGATGATACGCAGTATTTT | CATSRDDTQYF
. | TRBJ1-4 | TRBV20-1 | 15 | . | TGCAGTGCTACACGTTCACCTGCAACTAATGAAAAACTGTTTTTT | CSATRSPATNEKLFF
. | TRBJ2-5 | TRBV13 | 14 | few | TGTGCCAGCAGCCGACGGACGCGCCAAGAGACCCAGTACTTC | CASSRRTRQETQYF
TRBD1 | TRBJ1-5 | TRBV7-9 | 14 | . | TGTGCCAGCAGCTACCCAGGGGGGGGGCAGCCCCAGCATTTT | CASSYPGGGQPQHF
. | TRBJ1-6 | TRBV7-9 | 15 | few | TGTGCCAGCAGCGAACAGCGACCATATAATTCACCCCTCCACTTT | CASSEQRPYNSPLHF
. | TRBJ1-3 | TRBV5-1 | 16 | few | TGCGCCAGCAGCTTGACCGCCGGCGCCGTTGGGAACACCATATATTTT | CASSLTAGAVGNTIYF
TRBD1 | TRBJ2-7 | TRBV2 | 15 | few | TGTGCCAGCAGTAGACCAGACAGGGGAAATGGGGAGCAGTACTTC | CASSRPDRGNGEQYF
TRBD1 | TRBJ2-7 | TRBV20-1 | 15 | . | TGCAGTGCTAGAGATTGGGGGACAGGGGTTGGAGAGCAGTACTTC | CSARDWGTGVGEQYF
. | TRBJ1-2 | TRBV7-2 | 15 | few | TGTGCCAGCAGCCGGACCGGGGCTGGCTGGGGTGGCTACACCTTC | CASSRTGAGWGGYTF
. | TRBJ2-6 | TRBV4-2 | 16 | . | TGTGCCAGCAGCCTGAGGGGAGGAGACGGGGCCAACGTCCTGACTTTC | CASSLRGGDGANVLTF
TRBD2 | TRBJ2-6 | TRBV20-1 | 15 | . | TGCAGTGCACGGGGAGGGCTACTCGAGGCCAACGTCCTGACTTTC | CSARGGLLEANVLTF
. | TRBJ2-7 | TRBV7-8 | 13 | . | TGTGCCAGCAGCTTAGACAGGTCCTACGAGCAGTACTTC | CASSLDRSYEQYF
TRBD1 | TRBJ1-6 | TRBV9 | 16 | . | TGTGCCAGCAGCGCACAGGGGGGGACCGTCCAATCACCCCTCCACTTT | CASSAQGGTVQSPLHF
. | TRBJ2-7 | TRBV19 | 14 | . | TGTGCCAGTAGTATGTTGGCAGGGGCCTACGAGCAGTACTTC | CASSMLAGAYEQYF
. | TRBJ1-1 | TRBV20-1 | 13 | . | TGCAGTGCTAGAGAGGACACGAACACTGAAGCTTTCTTT | CSAREDTNTEAFF
. | TRBJ2-2 | TRBV2 | 16 | once | TGTGCCACCCCGGGCCCCCTAGCTGATAACACCGGGGAGCTGTTTTTT | CATPGPLADNTGELFF
TRBD2 | TRBJ2-1 | TRBV12-5 | 17 | . | TGTGCCAGCAGTGAAGCGAGCGGGGGGCTAGTGGACAATGAGCAGTTCTTC | CASSEASGGLVDNEQFF
. | TRBJ1-1 | TRBV7-2 | 15 | . | TGTGCCAGCAGCTTAGGTTACGGGGGGGGCACTGAAGCTTTCTTT | CASSLGYGGGTEAFF
. | TRBJ2-7 | TRBV29-1 | 11 | many | TGCAGCGTTGCTCAGGGATCCGAGCAGTACTTC | CSVAQGSEQYF
TRBD2 | TRBJ2-7 | TRBV10-2 | 14 | many | TGCGCCAGCAGTGAGTCTAGCGGGGTCTACGAGCAGTACTTC | CASSESSGVYEQYF
. | TRBJ2-7 | TRBV7-2 | 16 | . | TGTGCCAGCAGCTCCCTCGGGGCGACAGCACCCTTCGAGCAGTACTTC | CASSSLGATAPFEQYF
. | TRBJ2-2 | TRBV7-2 | 16 | . | TGTGCCAGCAGCTTAGTGGCTAGCAGGGACACCGGGGAGCTGTTTTTT | CASSLVASRDTGELFF
. | TRBJ1-1 | TRBV7-3 | 15 | . | TGTGCCAGCAGCTTTCCCCGGGCGGTGAACACTGAAGCTTTCTTT | CASSFPRAVNTEAFF
. | TRBJ2-7 | TRBV10-3 | 12 | many | TGTGCCATCAGTGAGGGGCCCTACGAGCAGTACTTC | CAISEGPYEQYF
. | TRBJ2-6 | TRBV19 | 15 | few | TGTGCCAGTAGTAACGCGCGCTCTGGGGCCAACGTCCTGACTTTC | CASSNARSGANVLTF
TRBD1 | TRBJ1-2 | TRBV19 | 15 | few | TGTGCCAGTAGACCCCCGGGACAGGGGGCGGGAGGCTACACCTTC | CASRPPGQGAGGYTF